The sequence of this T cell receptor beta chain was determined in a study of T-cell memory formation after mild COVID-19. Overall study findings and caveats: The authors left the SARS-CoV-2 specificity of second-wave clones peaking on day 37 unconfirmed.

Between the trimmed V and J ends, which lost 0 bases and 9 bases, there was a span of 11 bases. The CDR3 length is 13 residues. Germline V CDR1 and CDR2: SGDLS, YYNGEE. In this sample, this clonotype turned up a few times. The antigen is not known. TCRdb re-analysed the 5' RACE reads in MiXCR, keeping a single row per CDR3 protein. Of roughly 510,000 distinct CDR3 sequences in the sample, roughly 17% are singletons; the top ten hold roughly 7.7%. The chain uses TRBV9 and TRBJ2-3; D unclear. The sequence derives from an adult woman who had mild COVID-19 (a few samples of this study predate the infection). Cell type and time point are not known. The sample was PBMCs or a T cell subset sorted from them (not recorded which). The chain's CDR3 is CASSVGGDKTQYF. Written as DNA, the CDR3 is TGTGCCAGCAGCGTAGGAGGCGATAAGACGCAGTATTTT.